This T cell receptor (beta chain) appears in the sequencing data of a study of shared clonotypes between healthy human individuals. At the level of the study: The plates for each donor numbered three CD4 naive, three CD4 memory, two CD8 naive and one CD8 memory. Study conclusions and caveats: Limitation of the genetic and exposure-history diversity represented came from the few donors.

TCRdb keeps only in-frame clones here, not all; method: immunoSEQ multiplex PCR. The repertoire has over 2 million clones, just under 95% of them found once; the top ten carry approximately 0.4%. The CDR3 runs 11 residues. V lost 0 bases and J 10 bases, leaving 6 bases between the germline ends. The germline V gene encodes CDR1 LNHNV and CDR2 YYDKDF (reference sequence). Remarks on this clone: Its specificity is not known.

Material: naive CD4+ T cells from PBMCs. Subset in this sample: CD45RA+ positively selected. This chain connects TRBV15 to TRBJ1-1; D remains ambiguous. This receptor was taken from a man in his late teens or twenties in good health. Some clones in this sample may be carry-over from other donors' samples. In DNA, the CDR3 is TGTGCCACCAGCAGAGATATTGGAGCTTTCTTT. Its translation is CATSRDIGAFF.